Shown below are 27 T cell receptor beta chains from a single sample sequenced in a study of T cell repertoires in cytomegalovirus infection. A single record per CDR3 protein comes from TCRdb applying MiXCR to the reads. Of about 310,000 distinct CDR3 sequences listed, roughly 15% are singletons. The source material was PBMCs. These receptor sequences come from a human donor in good health (CMV status not recorded). Some clones in this sample may be carry-over from other donors' samples.

The rearrangement joins TRBV20-1 to TRBJ2-7, with D possibly called TRBD1 or TRBD2 (5 bases each). Per the germline V gene, CDR1 is DFQATT and CDR2 is SNEGSKA (reference sequence). This CDR3 is built from 15 residues. With 3 bases removed from V and 6 bases from J, the gap between germline ends came to 21 bases. DNA for the CDR3: TGCAGTGCTAGTGATGTTGTGGGGACCTTTATCGAGCAGTACTTC. Translation: CSASDVVGTFIEQYF.

In its sample, this clonotype was seen a few times. J is TRBJ2-7 and V is TRBV28; D not resolved. With 5 bases removed from V and 2 bases from J, the gap between germline ends came to 4 bases. The germline gives CDR1 MDHEN, CDR2 SYDVKM. CDR3 length: 11 residues. CDR3 protein: CASSRPYEQYF. CDR3 DNA sequence: TGTGCCAGCAGTCGCCCCTACGAGCAGTACTTC.

V is TRBV28 and J is TRBJ2-1; D is unresolved. V gave up 10 bases and J gave up 4 bases, with 8 bases separating them. Germline CDR1 MDHEN, CDR2 SYDVKM. The CDR3 is 11 residues long. The CDR3 DNA follows: TGTGCCACCAAAAGGTACAATGAGCAGTTCTTC. The encoded protein is CATKRYNEQFF.

The gene calls are TRBV5-1 and TRBJ1-3, with D possibly being TRBD1 (5 bases). Deletions cut 3 bases from V and 4 bases from J, with 11 bases between. The CDR3 has 14 residues. Germline CDR1 and CDR2: SGHRS and YFSETQ. DNA for the CDR3: TGCGCCAGCAGCTCGGGACTTGAGGGAAACACCATATATTTT. Translation gives CASSSGLEGNTIYF.

The rearrangement joins TRBV7-2 to TRBJ2-5; no definite D call. Germline V gene sequence: CDR1 SGHTA, CDR2 FQGNSA. The CDR3 has 14 residues. The ends were cut back, 1 base at V and 7 bases at J, with 13 bases in the middle. As DNA, the CDR3 is TGTGCCAGCAGCTTAGTTCCCGACACGGGGACCCAGTACTTC. It specifies CASSLVPDTGTQYF.

This rearrangement joins TRBV6-2 or TRBV6-3 to TRBJ2-5, with a tentative D call TRBD2 (5 bases). The CDR3 contains 15 residues. In germline, CDR1 is MNHEY, CDR2 SVGEGT. Trimming shortened V by 2 bases and J by 4 bases, and 14 bases separated the two germline ends. In DNA form, the CDR3 reads TGTGCCAGCAGTTACGGGTTCGAGCGGATAGAGACCCAGTACTTC. Translation: CASSYGFERIETQYF.

This clonotype showed up just a few times. The rearrangement links TRBV20-1 to TRBJ1-5; D remains unclear. Germline values: CDR1 DFQATT, CDR2 SNEGSKA (reference sequence). The CDR3 is 12 amino acids. V was shortened by 3 bases and J by 4 bases, with 7 bases between the two germline ends. CDR3: CSASGENQPQHF. In nucleotides, the CDR3 is TGCAGTGCTAGTGGGGAGAATCAGCCCCAGCATTTT.

The gene calls are TRBV27 and TRBJ2-3, with TRBD2 matching 9 bases. The CDR3 sequence is 16 residues long. J was trimmed by 3 bases and V by 1 base; bases with no gene match: 5. Germline V gene data show CDR1 as MNHEY and CDR2 as SMNVEV (reference sequence). CDR3 DNA sequence: TGTGCCAGCAGTTTATTTCTAGCGGGGTTGACAGATACGCAGTATTTT. Its translation is CASSLFLAGLTDTQYF.

This clonotype was seen at least ten times. This chain joins TRBV12-3 or TRBV12-4 and TRBJ2-7; D ambiguous. V was trimmed by 2 bases and J by 4 bases, leaving 15 bases between them. This CDR3 has 15 residues. CDR3 DNA: TGTGCCAGCAGTTTAAACCCAAGACGTAGATACGAGCAGTACTTC. This sequence encodes CASSLNPRRRYEQYF.

V gene TRBV19 combines with J gene TRBJ1-6; D possibly corresponds to TRBD1 (5 bases). The germline CDR1 and CDR2 sequences are LNHDA and SQIVND (reference sequence). V gave up 6 bases and J gave up 0 bases, with 9 bases separating them. The CDR3 totals 15 residues. DNA for the CDR3: TGTGCCAGTAGGGAGGGGATCTCCTATAATTCACCCCTCCACTTT. As protein: CASREGISYNSPLHF.

This clonotype was counted a few times. The J gene is TRBJ1-5, the V gene TRBV4-2; D not resolved. This CDR3 is built from 13 residues. In germline, CDR1 is LGHNA, CDR2 YNFKEQ. The V end lost 0 bases, the J end lost 9 bases, and 9 bases lay between the germline ends. The chain's CDR3 is CASSQDISWPQHF. The CDR3 DNA is TGTGCCAGCAGCCAAGATATTTCCTGGCCCCAGCATTTT.

This clonotype was observed a few times. V and J are TRBV20-1 and TRBJ1-3; D may be TRBD1 (6 bases). The V end was cut by 6 bases, the J end by 0 bases, with 12 bases between. The CDR3 totals 14 residues. Germline V lookup: CDR1 DFQATT, CDR2 SNEGSKA (reference sequence). The DNA of the CDR3 is TGCAGTGCCCCGGGACACAACTCTGGAAACACCATATATTTT. As protein: CSAPGHNSGNTIYF.

V gene TRBV7-6 combines with J gene TRBJ1-1; D unclear. Germline V gene lookup returns CDR1 SGHVS and CDR2 FNYEAQ. The CDR3 loop spans 14 amino acids. V lost 4 bases and J 3 bases, leaving 12 bases between the germline ends. The CDR3 sequence: CASSSVVGHTEAFF. The CDR3 coding sequence is TGTGCCAGCAGCTCGGTTGTTGGGCACACTGAAGCTTTCTTT.

The gene calls are TRBV7-8 and TRBJ1-1, with D tentatively TRBD1 (6 bases). CDR1 and CDR2 from the germline V gene are SGHVS and FQNEAQ. V shed 0 bases and J shed 5 bases, with 10 bases lying between them. The CDR3 totals 14 residues. The CDR3 DNA is TGTGCCAGCAGCTTAGCATTGGGGGCTACTGAAGCTTTCTTT. It encodes CASSLALGATEAFF. Based on the CDR3 plus reference TRBV7-8 and TRBJ1-1, the full variable domain is GAGVSQSPRYKVAKRGQDVALRCDPISGHVSLFWYQQALGQGPEFLTYFQNEAQLDKSGLPSDRFFAERPEGSVSTLKIQRTQQEDSAVYLCASSLALGATEAFFGQGTRLTVV.

This clonotype occurred many times. The chain combines TRBV7-2 with TRBJ2-5; 12 bases map to TRBD2. The trim removed 1 base at V and 5 bases at J, leaving 5 bases unmatched. Germline-derived CDR1 and CDR2 are SGHTA and FQGNSA. This CDR3 contains 16 residues. CDR3 nucleotide sequence: TGTGCCAGCAGCTTAGTGACGACTAGCGGGGGTGAGACCCAGTACTTC. Protein: CASSLVTTSGGETQYF.

There are a few counts of this clonotype. V gene TRBV7-9 combines with J gene TRBJ1-5; D unresolved. The CDR3 loop spans 12 amino acids. From germline, CDR1 is SEHNR and CDR2 FQNEAQ (reference sequence). V was shortened by 5 bases and J by 7 bases, with 9 bases between the two germline ends. This chain's CDR3 is CASSNQGQPQHF. For the CDR3, the DNA is TGTGCCAGCAGCAACCAAGGACAGCCCCAGCATTTT.

CDR3 in DNA: TGTGCCAGCAGTGAATTAGGGGGGGTGGATACGCAGTATTTT. Its protein is CASSELGGVDTQYF. V usage is TRBV2 and J usage is TRBJ2-3, with D possibly being TRBD2 (7 bases). The V gene's germline CDR1 is SNHLY and CDR2 FYNNEI. The CDR3 runs to 14 residues. V was cut by 2 bases and J by 6 bases, with 12 bases left in between.

In its sample, this clonotype was seen many times. The J gene is TRBJ1-4, the V gene TRBV7-2; the match to TRBD1 covers 8 bases. V lost 1 base, J lost 7 bases, and 5 bases stayed unmatched. CDR3 length: 15 amino acids. Germline CDR1 and CDR2: SGHTA and FQGNSA. The CDR3 coding sequence is TGTGCCAGCAGCTTAGTAGGTGACAGGGGTGAAAAACTGTTTTTT. This translates into CASSLVGDRGEKLFF.

This rearrangement joins TRBV18 to TRBJ2-3, with 7 bases identical to TRBD2. This CDR3 comprises 14 residues. The germline V gene has CDR1 KGHSH and CDR2 LQKENI. J gave up 0 bases and V 8 bases, and 5 bases lay outside the gene matches. CDR3 nucleotides: TGTGCCAGCAAAAGCGGGGAGAGCACAGATACGCAGTATTTT. Protein: CASKSGESTDTQYF.

V gene TRBV5-1 combines with J gene TRBJ2-7; 7 bases fit TRBD1. Germline V CDR1 and CDR2: SGHRS, YFSETQ. The ends lost 4 bases at V and 3 bases at J; junction bases unmatched: 13. The CDR3 contains 16 residues. CDR3 sequence (DNA): TGCGCCAGCAGCCCTACTTGGACAGGAGAAAGCTACGAGCAGTACTTC. As protein: CASSPTWTGESYEQYF.

This clonotype was recorded at least ten times. The CDR3: CASTQGGAFTDTQYF. The CDR3 coding sequence is TGTGCCAGCACCCAGGGGGGGGCCTTCACAGATACGCAGTATTTT. This sequence joins TRBV7-2 and TRBJ2-3, with D perhaps being TRBD1 or TRBD2 (7 bases each). This CDR3 has 15 amino acids. CDR1 is SGHTA, CDR2 FQGNSA, per germline. Trimming stripped 7 bases from V and 2 bases from J, with 16 bases between.

This clonotype was counted between two and nine times. This chain links TRBV28 with TRBJ1-5; tentative D call: TRBD1 (6 bases). The germline V gene has CDR1 MDHEN and CDR2 SYDVKM. Trimming took 10 bases from V and 5 from J, leaving 15 bases between them. This CDR3 comprises 13 residues. CDR3 protein: CATRQVWDQPQHF. Written as DNA, the CDR3 is TGTGCCACCCGACAGGTCTGGGATCAGCCCCAGCATTTT.

This clonotype was counted only a few times. The chain recombines TRBV20-1 with TRBJ2-1; D not certain. CDR3 length: 12 amino acids. Germline V gene sequence: CDR1 DFQATT, CDR2 SNEGSKA (reference sequence). V lost 3 bases, J lost 4 bases, and 7 bases lay in between. CDR3 in amino acids: CSASAVYNEQFF. The CDR3 DNA reads TGCAGTGCTAGTGCCGTTTACAATGAGCAGTTCTTC.

This clonotype appeared many times. CDR3 sequence: CASSRQGEETQYF. Written as DNA, the CDR3 is TGTGCCAGCAGCAGACAGGGAGAAGAGACCCAGTACTTC. The chain has TRBV7-2 and TRBJ2-5, with 7 bases aligning to TRBD1. Unmatched junction bases numbered 3, after V lost 5 bases and J lost 3 bases. Germline values: CDR1 SGHTA, CDR2 FQGNSA. The CDR3 spans 13 residues.

This clonotype was recorded many times. The J gene is TRBJ1-1, the V gene TRBV7-8; TRBD1 might be the D (5 bases). The CDR3 contains 16 residues. Germline V lookup: CDR1 SGHVS, CDR2 FQNEAQ. Trimming removed 2 bases from V and 4 bases from J, with 17 bases in between. The CDR3 reads CASSLNAGLGSTEAFF. CDR3 nucleotide sequence: TGTGCCAGCAGCTTAAACGCAGGGCTAGGGAGCACTGAAGCTTTCTTT.

This chain links TRBV14 with TRBJ2-3; 13 nucleotides align to TRBD2. Germline-derived CDR1 and CDR2 are SGHDN and FVKESK. CDR3 size: 17 residues. Trimming cost V 4 bases and J 4 bases; bases outside gene matches: 8. Written as DNA, the CDR3 is TGTGCCAGCAGCCGCCGGCGACTAGCGGGGGGCCCAGATACGCAGTATTTT. It specifies CASSRRRLAGGPDTQYF.

The J gene is TRBJ1-1, the V gene TRBV4-3; D remains ambiguous. The CDR3 has 13 residues. Germline CDR1 is LGHNA and CDR2 is YSLEER. Trimming left V 0 bases short and J 6 bases short, with 8 bases between. This CDR3 is CASSQDFASEAFF. The CDR3 nucleotides read TGCGCCAGCAGCCAAGATTTCGCCTCTGAAGCTTTCTTT.